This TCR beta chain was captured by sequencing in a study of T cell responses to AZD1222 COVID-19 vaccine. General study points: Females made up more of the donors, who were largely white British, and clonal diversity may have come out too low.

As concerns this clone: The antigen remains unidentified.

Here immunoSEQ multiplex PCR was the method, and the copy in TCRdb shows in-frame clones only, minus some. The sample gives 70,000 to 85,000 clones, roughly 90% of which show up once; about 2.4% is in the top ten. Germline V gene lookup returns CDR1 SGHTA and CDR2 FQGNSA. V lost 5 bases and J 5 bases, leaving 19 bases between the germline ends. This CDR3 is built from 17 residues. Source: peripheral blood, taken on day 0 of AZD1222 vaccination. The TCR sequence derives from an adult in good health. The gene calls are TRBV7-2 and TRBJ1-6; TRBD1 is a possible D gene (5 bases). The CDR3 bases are TGTGCCAGCAGCGATCCGCGATGGGGGGGGAATAATTCACCCCTCCACTTT. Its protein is CASSDPRWGGNNSPLHF. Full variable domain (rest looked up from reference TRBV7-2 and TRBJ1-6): GAGVSQSPSNKVTEKGKDVELRCDPISGHTALYWYRQSLGQGLEFLIYFQGNSAPDKSGLPSDRFSAERTGGSVSTLTIQRTQQEDSAVYLCASSDPRWGGNNSPLHFGNGTRLTVT.